What follows are 30 T cell receptor beta chains derived from one specimen sequenced in a study of T-cell reconstitution after alpha-beta-depleted transplantation in children (dated by TCRdb to 2016 to 2017). Libraries were built with PCR. The sequencer listed for this sample is Illumina HiSeq 2500. To normalize quantification of the TCRbeta repertoire, the TCR libraries were built with molecular barcoding that relied on unique molecular identifiers. The public reads were run again by TCRdb, first through fastp at Q25 and then through MiXCR, and only productive beta chains were kept. Rows with one shared CDR3 protein collapse into an entry with the most common genes and DNA. This sample holds some 840,000 distinct CDR3 sequences; about 15% were observed only once. Roughly 4.8% of the sample goes to the ten largest clones. The treatment or condition label for this specimen denotes: allogeneic hematopoietic cell transplantation with graft depleted of TCRalphabeta T cells and CD19 B cells.

The sample was PBMCs, mostly from graft donor cells, taken 360 days after TCRalphabeta/CD19-depleted stem cell transplant. These TCRs come from a male patient aged 10 to 17 who had a stem cell transplant for acute lymphoblastic leukemia, so the T cells may come from the graft donor.

The chain employs TRBV5-1 and TRBJ1-1; D is undetermined. V was shortened by 4 bases and J by 4 bases, with 17 bases between the two germline ends. This CDR3 spans 15 amino acids. Germline V gives CDR1 SGHRS, CDR2 YFSETQ. The CDR3 here is CASSRWAGSGTEAFF. The CDR3 DNA reads TGCGCCAGCAGCCGATGGGCGGGGTCCGGCACTGAAGCTTTCTTT.

This clonotype was seen more than once but under ten times. In DNA form, the CDR3 reads TGCAGCGTTCTCCCTAGCGGAACCAATGAGCAGTTCTTC. It yields the protein CSVLPSGTNEQFF. The chain has TRBV29-1 and TRBJ2-1, with 7 bases that match TRBD2. The J segment lost 6 bases and the V segment lost 5 bases, leaving 7 bases of the junction unmatched. This CDR3 is 13 amino acids long. Germline-derived CDR1 and CDR2 are SQVTM and ANQGSEA.

The genes are TRBV29-1 and TRBJ2-5; D may be TRBD2 (6 bases). Germline CDR1 and CDR2: SQVTM and ANQGSEA. The CDR3 length is 13 residues. The V gene lost 4 bases and the J gene lost 8 bases, with 17 bases spanning the gap. The CDR3 region is CSVVTPPGGTQYF. The CDR3 DNA sequence: TGCAGCGTTGTCACACCTCCCGGGGGAACCCAGTACTTC. Full variable domain (rest looked up from reference TRBV29-1 and TRBJ2-5): SAVISQKPSRDICQRGTSLTIQCQVDSQVTMMFWYRQQPGQSLTLIATANQGSEATYESGFVIDKFPISRPNLTFSTLTVSNMSPEDSSIYLCSVVTPPGGTQYFGPGTRLLVL.

This rearrangement joins TRBV5-1 to TRBJ2-1; the match to TRBD2 covers 11 bases. Germline V gene lookup returns CDR1 SGHRS and CDR2 YFSETQ. There are 18 residues in the CDR3. J lost 4 bases, V lost 5 bases, and 14 bases had no gene match. CDR3 loop: CASSFLAGGPFDYNEQFF. The CDR3 coding sequence is TGCGCCAGCAGTTTTCTAGCGGGAGGTCCATTCGATTACAATGAGCAGTTCTTC.

The chain employs TRBV2 and TRBJ2-3, with D possibly being TRBD1 (5 bases). Germline V gene sequence: CDR1 SNHLY, CDR2 FYNNEI. The CDR3 is made up of 15 amino acids. V shed 5 bases and J shed 0 bases, with 12 bases lying between them. In nucleotides, the CDR3 is TGTGCCAGCAGTCCTGAAGGGGTCAGCACAGATACGCAGTATTTT. This encodes CASSPEGVSTDTQYF.

The CDR3 region is CASSLEGVQPQHF. The DNA for the CDR3 is TGCGCCAGCAGCTTGGAGGGGGTTCAGCCCCAGCATTTT. J is TRBJ1-5 and V is TRBV5-1; D is perhaps TRBD1 (6 bases). Looked up from germline, CDR1 is SGHRS and CDR2 is YFSETQ. The CDR3 runs 13 residues. Trimming removed 0 bases from V and 6 bases from J, with 7 bases in between. Filled out from reference TRBV5-1 and TRBJ1-5, the complete variable domain reads KAGVTQTPRYLIKTRGQQVTLSCSPISGHRSVSWYQQTPGQGLQFLFEYFSETQRNKGNFPGRFSGRQFSNSRSEMNVSTLELGDSALYLCASSLEGVQPQHFGDGTRLSIL.

In its sample, this clonotype was seen a few times. This rearrangement joins TRBV5-1 to TRBJ2-7; 7 bases are a match to TRBD2. The V gene's germline CDR1 is SGHRS and CDR2 YFSETQ. V shed 0 bases, J shed 3 bases, and the junction held 15 bases outside the gene matches. This CDR3 contains 18 residues. The CDR3 DNA follows: TGCGCCAGCAGCTTGGATCGGGGAAGCGGGACCGTTTACTACGAGCAGTACTTC. Its protein product is CASSLDRGSGTVYYEQYF.

The chain uses TRBV11-2 and TRBJ2-3, with D maybe TRBD2 (5 bases). This CDR3 spans 14 amino acids. V dropped 8 bases and J dropped 0 bases, with 12 bases sitting between them. CDR1 SGHAT and CDR2 FQNNGV come from the germline V gene. As DNA, the CDR3 is TGTGCCAGCGGGCGGGCTTCTAGCACAGATACGCAGTATTTT. This gives the protein CASGRASSTDTQYF.

This clonotype has just a few counts. The chain is built from TRBV9 and TRBJ2-1, with D maybe TRBD2 (6 bases). Germline CDR1 is SGDLS and CDR2 is YYNGEE. The CDR3 runs to 13 residues. V was shortened by 0 bases and J by 8 bases, with 9 bases between the two germline ends. The CDR3 sequence is CASSVVSGYEQFF. In DNA, the CDR3 is TGTGCCAGCAGCGTAGTAAGCGGGTATGAGCAGTTCTTC.

The genes are TRBV12-5 and TRBJ2-7, with unresolved D. Germline CDR1 reads LGHNT; CDR2 reads FRNRAP. The V end lost 9 bases, the J end lost 5 bases, and 17 bases lay between the germline ends. CDR3 length: 13 amino acids. The CDR3: CARANNTGDEQYF. The CDR3 region has the DNA TGTGCTAGGGCCAATAACACTGGGGACGAGCAGTACTTC.

This chain uses TRBV5-1 with TRBJ2-7; TRBD2 aligns across 13 bases. Losses at the gene ends were 3 bases for V and 3 bases for J; bases not matched to a gene: 3. Germline V gene data show CDR1 as SGHRS and CDR2 as YFSETQ. This CDR3 region has 15 residues. This chain's CDR3 is CASSWGTSGIYEQYF. CDR3 nucleotide sequence: TGCGCCAGCAGCTGGGGGACTAGCGGGATCTACGAGCAGTACTTC.

Only a few counts were recorded for this clonotype. The chain joins TRBV24-1 to TRBJ2-1; D ambiguous. CDR1 is KGHDR and CDR2 is SFDVKD in the germline V gene. This CDR3 is built from 12 residues. V was pared by 4 bases and J by 2 bases, with 2 bases between. This CDR3 reads CATSDAYNEQFF. The DNA of the CDR3 is TGTGCCACCAGTGACGCCTACAATGAGCAGTTCTTC.

J is TRBJ2-5 and V is TRBV4-1, with 11 bases matching TRBD2. Trimming at V came to 4 bases and at J to 6 bases, leaving 7 bases not matched to a gene. The CDR3 loop spans 15 amino acids. In germline, CDR1 is MGHRA, CDR2 YSYEKL. The CDR3 region has the DNA TGCGCCAGCAGCCGCCCACTAGCGGGAGCGAAGACCCAGTACTTC. It codes for CASSRPLAGAKTQYF.

This chain links TRBV20-1 with TRBJ1-2, with 11 bases aligning to TRBD1. CDR1 and CDR2 (germline): DFQATT, SNEGSKA (reference sequence). The CDR3 has 14 amino acids. V dropped 4 bases and J dropped 8; count of bases not matched to a gene: 9. CDR3 protein: CSATLDRGRTGYTF. The DNA for the CDR3 is TGCAGTGCTACCCTGGACAGGGGGCGAACGGGCTACACCTTC.

This clonotype was seen only a few times. This chain uses TRBV7-8 with TRBJ2-1; perhaps TRBD1 as D (5 bases). Germline V lookup: CDR1 SGHVS, CDR2 FQNEAQ. V was shortened by 4 bases and J by 4 bases, with 14 bases between the two germline ends. CDR3 length: 15 residues. This chain's CDR3 is CASSSSRDLYNEQFF. The CDR3 nucleotides read TGTGCCAGCAGCTCAAGCAGGGATTTATACAATGAGCAGTTCTTC.

This clonotype showed up many times. The V gene is TRBV7-2, the J gene TRBJ1-5; 9 positions agree with TRBD1. V dropped 2 bases and J dropped 5; count of bases not matched to a gene: 4. The CDR3 totals 15 residues. Per the germline V gene, CDR1 is SGHTA and CDR2 is FQGNSA. CDR3: CASSLRTGDYQPQHF. As DNA, the CDR3 is TGTGCCAGCAGCTTAAGGACAGGGGATTATCAGCCCCAGCATTTT.

There are many counts of this clonotype. This chain connects TRBV7-2 to TRBJ2-1; no firm D call. The CDR3 has 14 amino acids. Trimming stripped 4 bases from V and 3 bases from J, with 10 bases between. CDR1 is SGHTA, CDR2 FQGNSA, per germline. CDR3 sequence: CASSSEAFYNEQFF. DNA for the CDR3: TGTGCCAGCAGCTCAGAGGCCTTCTACAATGAGCAGTTCTTC.

This sequence joins TRBV4-1 and TRBJ2-1; D remains unclear. CDR1 and CDR2 (germline): MGHRA, YSYEKL. The CDR3 has 17 amino acids. V shed 5 bases and J shed 13 bases, with 30 bases lying between them. CDR3 nucleotide sequence: TGCGCCAGCAGCGCTATCGTTCGGGCTTCGAACAAAAGGGAACAGTTCTTC. It encodes CASSAIVRASNKREQFF.

This clonotype was found a few times. The chain is built from TRBV10-3 and TRBJ2-5; no firm D call. Germline V lookup: CDR1 ENHRY, CDR2 SYGVKD. The CDR3 length is 16 residues. Between the trimmed V and J ends, which lost 0 bases and 1 base, there was a span of 12 bases. CDR3 region: CAISESGPSFQETQYF. For the CDR3, the DNA is TGTGCCATCAGTGAGTCGGGCCCCAGCTTCCAAGAGACCCAGTACTTC.

The rearrangement uses TRBV4-1 and TRBJ2-1, with a possible D match to TRBD2 (6 bases). Trimming removed 0 bases at V and 6 bases at J, with 9 bases between. Germline-derived CDR1 and CDR2 are MGHRA and YSYEKL. This CDR3 region has 14 residues. The CDR3 DNA sequence: TGCGCCAGCAGCCAAGATTGGCGGGGCAATGAGCAGTTCTTC. It codes for CASSQDWRGNEQFF.

V usage is TRBV6-1 and J usage is TRBJ1-2; D not resolved. Deletions cut 6 bases from V and 4 bases from J, with 18 bases between. Per the germline V gene, CDR1 is MNHNS and CDR2 is SASEGT. CDR3 size: 15 residues. The CDR3 loop reads CASRTDGLDSYGYTF. The CDR3 DNA follows: TGTGCCAGCAGGACGGACGGACTCGATTCCTATGGCTACACCTTC.

The chain uses TRBV9 and TRBJ2-1, with D possibly called TRBD1 or TRBD2 (7 bases each). CDR1 is SGDLS, CDR2 YYNGEE, per germline. Trimming left V 3 bases short and J 4 bases short, with 17 bases between. The CDR3 totals 16 residues. The CDR3 here is CASSASGTAGYNEQFF. CDR3 sequence (DNA): TGTGCCAGCAGCGCGTCCGGGACAGCGGGGTACAATGAGCAGTTCTTC.

This chain connects TRBV7-9 to TRBJ1-2; a possible D gene is TRBD1 (5 bases). CDR3 length equals 13 residues. Looked up from germline, CDR1 is SEHNR and CDR2 is FQNEAQ (reference sequence). Trimming took 3 bases from V and 8 from J, leaving 13 bases between them. The CDR3 here is CASSFNGDGGYTF. The DNA of the CDR3 is TGTGCCAGCAGCTTCAACGGGGACGGGGGCTACACCTTC.

This clonotype has ten or more counts. The chain links TRBV6-2 or TRBV6-3 to TRBJ2-1, with 7 bases matching TRBD2. The CDR3 totals 17 residues. Germline values: CDR1 MNHEY, CDR2 SVGEGT. Trimming removed 5 bases from V and 4 bases from J; junction bases left unmatched: 14. The CDR3 sequence is CASSTPHLAVSYNEQFF. DNA of the CDR3: TGTGCCAGCAGTACCCCCCACCTAGCGGTCAGTTACAATGAGCAGTTCTTC.

In this sample, this clonotype turned up once. The rearrangement links TRBV24-1 to TRBJ2-7; unclear D gene. The germline V gene encodes CDR1 KGHDR and CDR2 SFDVKD. V was cut by 2 bases and J by 3 bases, with 10 bases left in between. This CDR3 is built from 14 residues. The CDR3 sequence is CATSDSGRIYEQYF. The CDR3 DNA is TGTGCCACCAGTGATTCCGGACGGATCTACGAGCAGTACTTC.

This clonotype was picked up a small number of times. The chain uses TRBV20-1 and TRBJ1-1; no definite D call. Germline CDR1 DFQATT, CDR2 SNEGSKA (reference sequence). Trimming removed 2 bases at V and 8 bases at J, with 15 bases between. This CDR3 comprises 13 residues. CDR3 nucleotide sequence: TGCAGTGCTAGAATTCGGGTTGCGACGGAAGCTTTCTTT. Translated, it gives CSARIRVATEAFF.

The rearrangement uses TRBV10-1 and TRBJ2-3; 9 bases are a match to TRBD2. Germline lookup yields CDR1 WNHNN and CDR2 SYGVQD (reference sequence). The ends lost 10 bases at V and 4 bases at J; junction bases unmatched: 9. The CDR3 is 14 residues long. For the CDR3, the DNA is TGCGCCACCTCCACCGGGACTAGCTCAGATACGCAGTATTTT. This gives the protein CATSTGTSSDTQYF.

This clonotype was observed a handful of times. V and J are TRBV27 and TRBJ2-1, with 11 bases identical to TRBD2. V lost 7 bases, J lost 6 bases, and 8 bases stayed unmatched. Germline CDR1 reads MNHEY; CDR2 reads SMNVEV (reference sequence). CDR3 size: 15 residues. CDR3 sequence reads: CASTKITSGSNEQFF. The CDR3 DNA reads as TGTGCCAGCACCAAAATCACTAGCGGGAGCAATGAGCAGTTCTTC.

This chain joins TRBV24-1 and TRBJ2-1, with TRBD2 as a possible D gene (5 bases). The CDR3 has 15 residues. V lost 4 bases and J 6 bases, leaving 15 bases between the germline ends. CDR1 is KGHDR and CDR2 is SFDVKD in the germline V gene. CDR3 DNA: TGTGCCACCAGTGACCGAGGGAGAGGGATCAATGAGCAGTTCTTC. It is translated as CATSDRGRGINEQFF.

This rearrangement joins TRBV5-6 to TRBJ2-5, with no clear D. The V gene's germline CDR1 is SGHDT and CDR2 YYEEEE. The germline V and J ends were trimmed by 0 bases and 4 bases, with 10 bases remaining between them. The CDR3 consists of 14 residues. The CDR3 region has the DNA TGTGCCAGCAGCTTGGCCACAAGGGTAGAGACCCAGTACTTC. Amino acids: CASSLATRVETQYF.